One T cell receptor (beta chain) is described in this entry. V shed 7 bases, J shed 6 bases, and the junction held 8 bases outside the gene matches. Germline values: CDR1 LNHDA, CDR2 SQIVND (reference sequence). CDR3 length: 14 amino acids. This specimen belongs to a study of T cells of healthy individuals. TCRdb reprocessed the 5' RACE reads with MiXCR, giving one entry per CDR3 protein. The table has about 53,000 distinct CDR3 sequences, roughly 15% seen once. The receptor was derived from a human donor in good health. The chain uses TRBV19 and TRBJ1-1, with 10 bases that match TRBD1. In nucleotides, the CDR3 is TGTGCCAGTACCCTGACAGGGGGCGGAGCTGAAGCTTTCTTT. It codes for CASTLTGGGAEAFF.